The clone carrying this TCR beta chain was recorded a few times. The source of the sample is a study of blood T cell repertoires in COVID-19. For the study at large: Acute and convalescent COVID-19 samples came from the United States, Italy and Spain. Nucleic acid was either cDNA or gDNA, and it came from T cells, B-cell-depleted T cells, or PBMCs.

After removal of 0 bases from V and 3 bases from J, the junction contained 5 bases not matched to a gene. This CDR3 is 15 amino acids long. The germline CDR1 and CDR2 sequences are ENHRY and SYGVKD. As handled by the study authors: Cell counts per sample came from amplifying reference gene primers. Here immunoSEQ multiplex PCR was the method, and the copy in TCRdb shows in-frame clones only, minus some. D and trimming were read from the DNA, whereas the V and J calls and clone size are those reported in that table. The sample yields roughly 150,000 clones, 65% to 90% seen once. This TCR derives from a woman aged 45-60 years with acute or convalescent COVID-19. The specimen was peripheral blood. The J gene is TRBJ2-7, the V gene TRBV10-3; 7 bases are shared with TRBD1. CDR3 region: CAISESAGGLYEQYF. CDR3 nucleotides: TGTGCCATCAGTGAGTCGGCAGGGGGTCTCTACGAGCAGTACTTC.